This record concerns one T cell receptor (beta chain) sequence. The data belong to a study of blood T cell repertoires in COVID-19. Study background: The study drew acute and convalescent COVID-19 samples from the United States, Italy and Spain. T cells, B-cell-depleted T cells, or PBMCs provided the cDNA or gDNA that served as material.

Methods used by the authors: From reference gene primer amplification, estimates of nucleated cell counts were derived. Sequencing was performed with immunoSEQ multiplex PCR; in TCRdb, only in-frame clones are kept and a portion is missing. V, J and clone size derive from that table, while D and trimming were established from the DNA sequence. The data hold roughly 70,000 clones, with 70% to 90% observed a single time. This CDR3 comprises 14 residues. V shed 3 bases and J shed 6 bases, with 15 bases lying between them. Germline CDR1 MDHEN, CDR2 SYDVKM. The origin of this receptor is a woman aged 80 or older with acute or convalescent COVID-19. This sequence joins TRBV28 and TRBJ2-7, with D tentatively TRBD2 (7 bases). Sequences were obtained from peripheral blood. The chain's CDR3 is CASSFPGGRAEQYF. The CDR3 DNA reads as TGTGCCAGCAGTTTCCCGGGGGGCCGGGCCGAGCAGTACTTC. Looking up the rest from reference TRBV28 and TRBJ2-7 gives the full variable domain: DVKVTQSSRYLVKRTGEKVFLECVQDMDHENMFWYRQDPGLGLRLIYFSYDVKMKEKGDIPEGYSVSREKKERFSLILESASTNQTSMYLCASSFPGGRAEQYFGPGTRLTVT.